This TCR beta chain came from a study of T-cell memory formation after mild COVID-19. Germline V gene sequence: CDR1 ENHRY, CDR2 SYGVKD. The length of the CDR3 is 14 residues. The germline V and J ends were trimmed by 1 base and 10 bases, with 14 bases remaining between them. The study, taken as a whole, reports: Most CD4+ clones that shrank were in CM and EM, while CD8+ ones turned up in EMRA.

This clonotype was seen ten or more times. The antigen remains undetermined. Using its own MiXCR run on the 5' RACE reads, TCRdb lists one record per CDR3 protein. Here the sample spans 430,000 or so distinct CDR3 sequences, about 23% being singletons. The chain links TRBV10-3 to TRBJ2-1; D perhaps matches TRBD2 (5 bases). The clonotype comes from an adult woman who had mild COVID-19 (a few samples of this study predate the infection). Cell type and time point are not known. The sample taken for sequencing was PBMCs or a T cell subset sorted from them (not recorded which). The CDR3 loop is CAISEYGPTGEQFF. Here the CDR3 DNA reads TGTGCCATCAGTGAGTACGGACCGACGGGGGAGCAGTTCTTC.